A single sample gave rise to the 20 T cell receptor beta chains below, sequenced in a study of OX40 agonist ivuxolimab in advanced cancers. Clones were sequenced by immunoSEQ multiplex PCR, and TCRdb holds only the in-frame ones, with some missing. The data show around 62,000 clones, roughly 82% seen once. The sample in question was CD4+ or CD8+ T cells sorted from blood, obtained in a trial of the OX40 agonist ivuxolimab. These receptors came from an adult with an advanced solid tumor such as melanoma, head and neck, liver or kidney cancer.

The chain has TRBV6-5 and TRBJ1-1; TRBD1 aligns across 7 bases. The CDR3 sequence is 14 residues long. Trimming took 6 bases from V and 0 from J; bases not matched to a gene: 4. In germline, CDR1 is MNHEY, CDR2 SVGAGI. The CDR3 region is CASRATGMNTEAFF. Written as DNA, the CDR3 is TGTGCCAGCAGGGCGACAGGGATGAACACTGAAGCTTTCTTT.

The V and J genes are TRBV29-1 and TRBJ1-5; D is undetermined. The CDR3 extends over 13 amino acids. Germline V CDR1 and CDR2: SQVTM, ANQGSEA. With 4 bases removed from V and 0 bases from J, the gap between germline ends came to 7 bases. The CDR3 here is CSVGSASNQPQHF. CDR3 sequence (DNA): TGCAGCGTTGGGAGTGCTAGCAATCAGCCCCAGCATTTT.

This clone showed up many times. The CDR3 DNA reads as TGTGCCAGCAGTTACTCGAGAACAGGGTTTGCCTACGAGCAGTACTTC. It is translated as CASSYSRTGFAYEQYF. The chain recombines TRBV6-5 with TRBJ2-7, with D tentatively TRBD1 (6 bases). The CDR3 is 16 amino acids. The V gene lost 0 bases and the J gene lost 2 bases, with 14 bases spanning the gap. Per the germline V gene, CDR1 is MNHEY and CDR2 is SVGAGI.

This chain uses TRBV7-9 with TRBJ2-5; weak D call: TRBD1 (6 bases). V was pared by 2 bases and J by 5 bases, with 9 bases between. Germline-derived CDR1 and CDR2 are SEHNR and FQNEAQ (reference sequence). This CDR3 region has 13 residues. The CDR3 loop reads CASSLWGQETQYF. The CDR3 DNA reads TGTGCCAGCAGCTTATGGGGGCAGGAGACCCAGTACTTC.

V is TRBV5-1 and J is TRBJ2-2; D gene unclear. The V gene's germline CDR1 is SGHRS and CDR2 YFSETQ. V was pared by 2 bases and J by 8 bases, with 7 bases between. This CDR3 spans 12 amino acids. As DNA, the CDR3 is TGCGCCAGCAGCTTAGAAGTAGGGGAGCTGTTTTTT. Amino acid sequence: CASSLEVGELFF.

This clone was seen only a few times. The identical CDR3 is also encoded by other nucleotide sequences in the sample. Written as DNA, the CDR3 is TGTGCCAGCAGCCCCCGCCACGAGCAGTACTTC. Its translation is CASSPRHEQYF. The chain joins TRBV11-2 to TRBJ2-7, with D unresolved. V was pared by 5 bases and J by 5 bases, with 7 bases between. The CDR3 sequence is 11 residues long. Germline-derived CDR1 and CDR2 are SGHAT and FQNNGV. The variable domain in full, completed from reference TRBV11-2 and TRBJ2-7, reads EAGVAQSPRYKIIEKRQSVAFWCNPISGHATLYWYQQILGQGPKLLIQFQNNGVVDDSQLPKDRFSAERLKGVDSTLKIQPAKLEDSAVYLCASSPRHEQYFGPGTRLTVT.

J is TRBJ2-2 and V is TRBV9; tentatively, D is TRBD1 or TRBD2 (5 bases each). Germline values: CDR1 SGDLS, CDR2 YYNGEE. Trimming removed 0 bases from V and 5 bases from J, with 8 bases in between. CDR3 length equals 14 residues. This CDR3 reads CASSVVWGTGELFF. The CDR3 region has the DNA TGTGCCAGCAGCGTAGTGTGGGGGACCGGGGAGCTGTTTTTT.

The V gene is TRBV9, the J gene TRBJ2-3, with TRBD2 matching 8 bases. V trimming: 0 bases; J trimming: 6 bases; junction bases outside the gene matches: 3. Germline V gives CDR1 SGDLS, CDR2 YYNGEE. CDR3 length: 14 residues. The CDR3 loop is CASSVALAGDTQYF. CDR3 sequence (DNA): TGTGCCAGCAGCGTAGCGCTAGCGGGTGATACGCAGTATTTT.

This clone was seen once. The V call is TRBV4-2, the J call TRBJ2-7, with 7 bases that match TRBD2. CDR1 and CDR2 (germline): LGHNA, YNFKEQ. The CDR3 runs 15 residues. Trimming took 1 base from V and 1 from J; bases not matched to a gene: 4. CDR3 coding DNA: TGTGCCAGCAGCCAAGGCCTAGCGGATTCCTACGAGCAGTACTTC. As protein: CASSQGLADSYEQYF.

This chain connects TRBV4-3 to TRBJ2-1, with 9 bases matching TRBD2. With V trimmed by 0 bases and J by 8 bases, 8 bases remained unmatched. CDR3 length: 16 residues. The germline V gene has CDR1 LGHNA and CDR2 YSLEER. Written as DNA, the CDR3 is TGCGCCAGCAGCCAAGATCCCGGACTAGCGAGCGATGAGCAGTTCTTC. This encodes CASSQDPGLASDEQFF.

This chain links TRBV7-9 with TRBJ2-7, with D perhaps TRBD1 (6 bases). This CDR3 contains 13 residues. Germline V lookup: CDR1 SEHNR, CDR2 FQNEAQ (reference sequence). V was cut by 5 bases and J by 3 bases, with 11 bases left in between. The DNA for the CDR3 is TGTGCCAGCAGCACGGGACACCGCTACGAGCAGTACTTC. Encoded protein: CASSTGHRYEQYF.

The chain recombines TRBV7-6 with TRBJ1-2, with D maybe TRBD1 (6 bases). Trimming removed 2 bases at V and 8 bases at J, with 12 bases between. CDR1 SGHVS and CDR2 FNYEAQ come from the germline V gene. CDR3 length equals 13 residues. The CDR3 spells CASSLTSGEGYTF. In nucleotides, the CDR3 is TGTGCCAGCAGCTTAACGTCAGGGGAGGGCTACACCTTC.

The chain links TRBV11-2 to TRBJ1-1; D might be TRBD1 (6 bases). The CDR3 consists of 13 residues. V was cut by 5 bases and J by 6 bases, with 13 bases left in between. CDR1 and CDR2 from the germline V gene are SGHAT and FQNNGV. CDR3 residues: CASSTGAGAEAFF. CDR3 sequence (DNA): TGTGCCAGCAGCACCGGTGCAGGGGCTGAAGCTTTCTTT.

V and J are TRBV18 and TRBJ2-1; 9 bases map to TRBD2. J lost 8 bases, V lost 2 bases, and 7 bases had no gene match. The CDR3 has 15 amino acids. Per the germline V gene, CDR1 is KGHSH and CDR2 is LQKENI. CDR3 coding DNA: TGTGCCAGCTCACCAGGGGCTAGCGGGAAACATGAGCAGTTCTTC. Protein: CASSPGASGKHEQFF.

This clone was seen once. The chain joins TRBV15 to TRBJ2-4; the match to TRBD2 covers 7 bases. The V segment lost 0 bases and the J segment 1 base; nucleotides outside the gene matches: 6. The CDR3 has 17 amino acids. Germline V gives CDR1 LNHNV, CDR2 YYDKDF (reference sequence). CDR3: CATSRDRSGVAKNIQYF. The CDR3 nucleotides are TGTGCCACCAGCAGAGATCGGAGCGGGGTCGCCAAAAACATTCAGTACTTC.

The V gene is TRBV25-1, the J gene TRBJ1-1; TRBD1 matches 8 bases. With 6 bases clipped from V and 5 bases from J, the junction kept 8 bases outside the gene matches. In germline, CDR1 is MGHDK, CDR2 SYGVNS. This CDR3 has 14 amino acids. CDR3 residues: CASRDDRGTTEAFF. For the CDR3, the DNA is TGTGCCAGCAGGGACGACAGGGGCACGACTGAAGCTTTCTTT. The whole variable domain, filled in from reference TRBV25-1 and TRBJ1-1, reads EADIYQTPRYLVIGTGKKITLECSQTMGHDKMYWYQQDPGMELHLIHYSYGVNSTEKGDLSSESTVSRIRTEHFPLTLESARPSHTSQYLCASRDDRGTTEAFFGQGTRLTVV.

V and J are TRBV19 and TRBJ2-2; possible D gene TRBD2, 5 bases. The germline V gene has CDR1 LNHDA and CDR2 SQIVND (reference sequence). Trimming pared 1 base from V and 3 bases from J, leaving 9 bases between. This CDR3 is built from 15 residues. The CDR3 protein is CASSIAGSYTGELFF. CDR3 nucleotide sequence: TGTGCCAGTAGTATAGCGGGGTCGTACACCGGGGAGCTGTTTTTT.

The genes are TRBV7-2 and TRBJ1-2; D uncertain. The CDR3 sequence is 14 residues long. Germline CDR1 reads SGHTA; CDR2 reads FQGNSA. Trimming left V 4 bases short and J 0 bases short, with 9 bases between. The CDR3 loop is CASSSDLANYGYTF. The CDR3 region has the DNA TGTGCCAGCAGCTCGGACCTAGCTAACTATGGCTACACCTTC.

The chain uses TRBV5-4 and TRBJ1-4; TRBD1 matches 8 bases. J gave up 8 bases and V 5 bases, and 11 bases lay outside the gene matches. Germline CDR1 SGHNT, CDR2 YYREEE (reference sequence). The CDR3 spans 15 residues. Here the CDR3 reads CASSPQTGDIEKLFF. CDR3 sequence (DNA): TGTGCCAGCAGTCCTCAGACAGGGGATATCGAAAAACTGTTTTTT. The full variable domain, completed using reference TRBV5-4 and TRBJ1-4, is ETGVTQSPTHLIKTRGQQVTLRCSSQSGHNTVSWYQQALGQGPQFIFQYYREEENGRGNFPPRFSGLQFPNYSSELNVNALELDDSALYLCASSPQTGDIEKLFFGSGTQLSVL.

The chain's CDR3 is CASSPQRESTGELFF. The CDR3 DNA follows: TGTGCCAGCAGCCCCCAGCGGGAGAGCACCGGGGAGCTGTTTTTT. This chain uses TRBV5-4 with TRBJ2-2, with 8 bases matching TRBD2. The CDR3 has 15 amino acids. Germline V lookup: CDR1 SGHNT, CDR2 YYREEE (reference sequence). J lost 4 bases, V lost 4 bases, and 6 bases had no gene match.